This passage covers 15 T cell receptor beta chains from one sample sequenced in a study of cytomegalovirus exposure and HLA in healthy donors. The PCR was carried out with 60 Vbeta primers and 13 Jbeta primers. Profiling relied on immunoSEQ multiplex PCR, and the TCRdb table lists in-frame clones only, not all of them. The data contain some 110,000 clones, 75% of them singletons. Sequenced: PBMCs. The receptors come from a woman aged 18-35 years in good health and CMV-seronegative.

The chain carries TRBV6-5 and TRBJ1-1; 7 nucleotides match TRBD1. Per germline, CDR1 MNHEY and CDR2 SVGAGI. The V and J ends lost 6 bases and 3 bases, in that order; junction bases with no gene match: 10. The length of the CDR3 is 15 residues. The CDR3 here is CASREWTGDYTEAFF. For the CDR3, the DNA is TGTGCCAGCAGGGAGTGGACAGGAGATTACACTGAAGCTTTCTTT.

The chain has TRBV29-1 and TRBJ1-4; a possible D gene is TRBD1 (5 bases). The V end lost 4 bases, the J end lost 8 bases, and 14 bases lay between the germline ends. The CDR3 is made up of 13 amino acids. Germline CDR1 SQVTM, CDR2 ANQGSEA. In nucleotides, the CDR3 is TGCAGCGTTGCAGGCAACGCAGGGGAAAAACTGTTTTTT. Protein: CSVAGNAGEKLFF. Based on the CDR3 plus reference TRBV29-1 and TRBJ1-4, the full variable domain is SAVISQKPSRDICQRGTSLTIQCQVDSQVTMMFWYRQQPGQSLTLIATANQGSEATYESGFVIDKFPISRPNLTFSTLTVSNMSPEDSSIYLCSVAGNAGEKLFFGSGTQLSVL.

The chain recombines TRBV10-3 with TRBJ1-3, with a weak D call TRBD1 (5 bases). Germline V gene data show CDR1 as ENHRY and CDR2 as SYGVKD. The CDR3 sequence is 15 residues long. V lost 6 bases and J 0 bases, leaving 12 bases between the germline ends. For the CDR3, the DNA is TGTGCCATCAGGACGGGGGGGAACTCTGGAAACACCATATATTTT. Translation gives CAIRTGGNSGNTIYF.

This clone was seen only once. The CDR3 DNA is TGTGCCAGCAGTTTAGACAGGGGAAACACCATATATTTT. It specifies CASSLDRGNTIYF. The chain uses TRBV28 and TRBJ1-3, with D tentatively TRBD1 (6 bases). Germline V gene sequence: CDR1 MDHEN, CDR2 SYDVKM. The ends were cut back, 2 bases at V and 4 bases at J, with 6 bases in the middle. This CDR3 is built from 13 residues.

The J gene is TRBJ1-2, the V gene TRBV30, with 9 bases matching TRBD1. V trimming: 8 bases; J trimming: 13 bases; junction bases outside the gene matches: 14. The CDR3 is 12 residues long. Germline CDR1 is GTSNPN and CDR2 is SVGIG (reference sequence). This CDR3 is CARARDRAVLTF. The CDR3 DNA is TGTGCCCGGGCCCGGGACAGGGCAGTACTCACCTTC.

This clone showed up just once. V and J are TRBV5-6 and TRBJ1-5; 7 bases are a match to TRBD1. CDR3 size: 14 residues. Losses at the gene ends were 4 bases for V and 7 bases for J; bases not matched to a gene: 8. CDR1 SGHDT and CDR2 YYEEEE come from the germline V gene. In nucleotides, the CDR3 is TGTGCCAGCAGCGTGGGACAGCCCCGCCAGCCCCAGCATTTT. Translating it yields CASSVGQPRQPQHF.

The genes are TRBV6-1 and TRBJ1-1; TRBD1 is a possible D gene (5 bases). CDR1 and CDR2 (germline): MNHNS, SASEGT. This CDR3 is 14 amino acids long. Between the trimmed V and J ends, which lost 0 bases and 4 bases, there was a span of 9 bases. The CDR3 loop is CASSEAAGLTEAFF. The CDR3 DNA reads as TGTGCCAGCAGTGAAGCGGCAGGGCTCACTGAAGCTTTCTTT.

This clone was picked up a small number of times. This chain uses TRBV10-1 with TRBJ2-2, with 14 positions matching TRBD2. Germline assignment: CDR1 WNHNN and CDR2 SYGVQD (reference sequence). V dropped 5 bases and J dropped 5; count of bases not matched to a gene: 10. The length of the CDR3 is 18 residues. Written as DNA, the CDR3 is TGCGCCAGCAGTACCGGGACTAGCGGGGGCCCTGTTACCGGGGAGCTGTTTTTT. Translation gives CASSTGTSGGPVTGELFF.

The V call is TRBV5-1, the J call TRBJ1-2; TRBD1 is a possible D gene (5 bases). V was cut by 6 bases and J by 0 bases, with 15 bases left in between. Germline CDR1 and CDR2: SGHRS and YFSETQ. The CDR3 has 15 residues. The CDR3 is CASTIERGTNYGYTF. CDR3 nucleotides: TGCGCCAGCACCATTGAAAGGGGCACTAACTATGGCTACACCTTC.

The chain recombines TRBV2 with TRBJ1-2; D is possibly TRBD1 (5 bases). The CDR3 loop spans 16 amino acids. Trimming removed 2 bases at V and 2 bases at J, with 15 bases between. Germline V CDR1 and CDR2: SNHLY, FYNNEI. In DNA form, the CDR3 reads TGTGCCAGCAGTGAATTAAGTTTGACAGCCAACTATGGCTACACCTTC. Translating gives CASSELSLTANYGYTF. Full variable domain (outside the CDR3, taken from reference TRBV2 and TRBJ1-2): EPEVTQTPSHQVTQMGQEVILRCVPISNHLYFYWYRQILGQKVEFLVSFYNNEISEKSEIFDDQFSVERPDGSNFTLKIRSTKLEDSAMYFCASSELSLTANYGYTFGSGTRLTVV.

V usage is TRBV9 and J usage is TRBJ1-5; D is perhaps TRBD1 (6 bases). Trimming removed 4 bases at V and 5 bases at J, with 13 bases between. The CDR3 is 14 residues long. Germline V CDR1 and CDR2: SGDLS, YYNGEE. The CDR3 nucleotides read TGTGCCAGCAGCATTGAGGGACAATATCAGCCCCAGCATTTT. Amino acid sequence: CASSIEGQYQPQHF.

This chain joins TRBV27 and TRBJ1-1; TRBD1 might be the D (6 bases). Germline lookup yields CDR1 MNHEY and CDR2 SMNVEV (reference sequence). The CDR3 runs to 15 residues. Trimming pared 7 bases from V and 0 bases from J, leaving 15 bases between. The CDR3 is CASNSTGTVNTEAFF. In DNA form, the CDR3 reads TGTGCCAGCAATTCCACAGGGACGGTGAACACTGAAGCTTTCTTT.

In DNA, the CDR3 is TGTGCCAGCAGCTCCCGTGGACAGGGCTCCTACAATGAGCAGTTCTTC. This sequence encodes CASSSRGQGSYNEQFF. The J gene is TRBJ2-1, the V gene TRBV5-4; TRBD1 aligns across 8 bases. Per the germline V gene, CDR1 is SGHNT and CDR2 is YYREEE (reference sequence). The CDR3 has 16 residues. J lost 0 bases, V lost 3 bases, and 5 bases had no gene match.

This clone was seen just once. CDR3 amino acids: CASSIWAEAFF. In DNA form, the CDR3 reads TGTGCCAGTAGTATTTGGGCAGAAGCTTTCTTT. V gene TRBV19 combines with J gene TRBJ1-1; D is unresolved. Trimming took off 3 bases at V and 8 bases at J, with 7 bases between the two ends. The CDR3 sequence is 11 residues long. Germline CDR1 is LNHDA and CDR2 is SQIVND (reference sequence).

CDR3 amino acids: CASSLEGSYEQYF. The DNA for the CDR3 is TGCGCCAGCAGCTTGGAAGGGAGTTACGAGCAGTACTTC. V and J are TRBV5-1 and TRBJ2-7, with a possible D match to TRBD2 (5 bases). Germline V lookup: CDR1 SGHRS, CDR2 YFSETQ. V was clipped by 0 bases and J by 4 bases, with 8 bases between them. The CDR3 is made up of 13 amino acids. The full variable domain, its missing parts supplied by reference TRBV5-1 and TRBJ2-7, is KAGVTQTPRYLIKTRGQQVTLSCSPISGHRSVSWYQQTPGQGLQFLFEYFSETQRNKGNFPGRFSGRQFSNSRSEMNVSTLELGDSALYLCASSLEGSYEQYFGPGTRLTVT.